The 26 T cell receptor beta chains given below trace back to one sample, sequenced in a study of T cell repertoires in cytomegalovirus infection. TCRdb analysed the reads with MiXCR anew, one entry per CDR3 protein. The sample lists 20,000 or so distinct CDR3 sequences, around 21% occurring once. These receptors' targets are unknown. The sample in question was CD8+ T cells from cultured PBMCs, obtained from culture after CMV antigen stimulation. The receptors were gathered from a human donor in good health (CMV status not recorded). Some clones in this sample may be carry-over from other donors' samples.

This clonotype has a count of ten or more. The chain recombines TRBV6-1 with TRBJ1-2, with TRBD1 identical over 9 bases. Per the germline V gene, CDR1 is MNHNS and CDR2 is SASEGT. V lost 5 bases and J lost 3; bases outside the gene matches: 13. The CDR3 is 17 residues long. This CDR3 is CASSRRDRALPDYGYTF. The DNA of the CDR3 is TGTGCCAGCAGTCGCAGGGACAGGGCTCTCCCAGACTATGGCTACACCTTC.

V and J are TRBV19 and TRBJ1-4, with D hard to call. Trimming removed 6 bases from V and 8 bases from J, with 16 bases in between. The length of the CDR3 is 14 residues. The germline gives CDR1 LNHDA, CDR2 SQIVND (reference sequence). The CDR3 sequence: CASRGRPDREKLFF. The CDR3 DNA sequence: TGTGCCAGTAGAGGGAGACCCGACCGGGAAAAACTGTTTTTT.

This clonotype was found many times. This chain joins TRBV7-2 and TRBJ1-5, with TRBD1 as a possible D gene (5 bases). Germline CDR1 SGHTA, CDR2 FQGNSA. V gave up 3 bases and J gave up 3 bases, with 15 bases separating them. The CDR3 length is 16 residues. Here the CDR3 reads CASSLDPRGVNQPQHF. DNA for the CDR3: TGTGCCAGCAGCTTGGACCCTCGGGGGGTCAATCAGCCCCAGCATTTT.

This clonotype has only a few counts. The CDR3: CASSPPGPHNEQFF. The CDR3 coding sequence is TGTGCCAGCAGCCCCCCGGGACCCCACAATGAGCAGTTCTTC. This chain uses TRBV7-9 with TRBJ2-1; perhaps D is TRBD1 or TRBD2 (5 bases each). Germline CDR1 SEHNR, CDR2 FQNEAQ (reference sequence). V lost 5 bases to trimming and J lost 5 bases, with 13 bases between them. CDR3 length equals 14 residues.

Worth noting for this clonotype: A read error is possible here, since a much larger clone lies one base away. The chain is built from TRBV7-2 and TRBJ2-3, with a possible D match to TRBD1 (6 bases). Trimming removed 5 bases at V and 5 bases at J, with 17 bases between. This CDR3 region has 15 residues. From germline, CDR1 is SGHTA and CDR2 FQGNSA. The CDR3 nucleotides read TGTGCCAGCAGCCCGGCCCAAACACAGGGAGATACGCAGTATTTT. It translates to CASSPAQTQGDTQYF. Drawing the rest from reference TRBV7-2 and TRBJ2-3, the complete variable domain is GAGVSQSPSNKVTEKGKDVELRCDPISGHTALYWYRQSLGQGLEFLIYFQGNSAPDKSGLPSDRFSAERTGGSVSTLTIQRTQQEDSAVYLCASSPAQTQGDTQYFGPGTRLTVL.

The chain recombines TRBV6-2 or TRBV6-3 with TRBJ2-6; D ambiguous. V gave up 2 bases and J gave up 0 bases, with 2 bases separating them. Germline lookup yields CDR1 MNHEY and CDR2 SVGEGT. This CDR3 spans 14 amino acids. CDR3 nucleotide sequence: TGTGCCAGCAGTTACGACTCTGGGGCCAACGTCCTGACTTTC. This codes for CASSYDSGANVLTF.

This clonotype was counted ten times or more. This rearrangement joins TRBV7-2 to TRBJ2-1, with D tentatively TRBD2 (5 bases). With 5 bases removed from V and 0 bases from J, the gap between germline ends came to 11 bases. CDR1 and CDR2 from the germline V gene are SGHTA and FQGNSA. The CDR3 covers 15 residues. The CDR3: CASSITRGSYNEQFF. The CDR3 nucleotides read TGTGCCAGCAGCATAACTAGAGGCTCCTACAATGAGCAGTTCTTC.

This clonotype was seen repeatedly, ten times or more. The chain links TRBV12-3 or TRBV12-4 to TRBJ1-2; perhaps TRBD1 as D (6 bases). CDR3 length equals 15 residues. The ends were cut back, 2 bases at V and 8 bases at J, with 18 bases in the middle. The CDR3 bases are TGTGCCAGCAGTTTAACCTACACAGGGAGGGGAGGCTACACCTTC. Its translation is CASSLTYTGRGGYTF.

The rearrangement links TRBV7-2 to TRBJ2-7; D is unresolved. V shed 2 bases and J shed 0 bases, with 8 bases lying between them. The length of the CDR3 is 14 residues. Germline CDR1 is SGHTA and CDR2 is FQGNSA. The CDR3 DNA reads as TGTGCCAGCAGCTTATGGCGGAGCTCCTACGAGCAGTACTTC. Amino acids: CASSLWRSSYEQYF.

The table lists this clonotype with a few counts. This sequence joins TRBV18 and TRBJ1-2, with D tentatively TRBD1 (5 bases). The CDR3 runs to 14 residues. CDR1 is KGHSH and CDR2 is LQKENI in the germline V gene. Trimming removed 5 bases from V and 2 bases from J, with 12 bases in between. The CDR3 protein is CASSSTTENYGYTF. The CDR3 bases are TGTGCCAGCTCATCTACGACAGAAAACTATGGCTACACCTTC.

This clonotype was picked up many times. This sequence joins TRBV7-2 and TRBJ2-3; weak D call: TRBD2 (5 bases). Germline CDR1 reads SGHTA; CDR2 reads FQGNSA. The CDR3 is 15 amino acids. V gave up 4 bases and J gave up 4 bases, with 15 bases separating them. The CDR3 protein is CASSSQLFGADTQYF. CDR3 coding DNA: TGTGCCAGCAGCTCCCAGTTGTTCGGGGCAGATACGCAGTATTTT. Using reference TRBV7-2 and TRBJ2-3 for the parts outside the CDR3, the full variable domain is GAGVSQSPSNKVTEKGKDVELRCDPISGHTALYWYRQSLGQGLEFLIYFQGNSAPDKSGLPSDRFSAERTGGSVSTLTIQRTQQEDSAVYLCASSSQLFGADTQYFGPGTRLTVL.

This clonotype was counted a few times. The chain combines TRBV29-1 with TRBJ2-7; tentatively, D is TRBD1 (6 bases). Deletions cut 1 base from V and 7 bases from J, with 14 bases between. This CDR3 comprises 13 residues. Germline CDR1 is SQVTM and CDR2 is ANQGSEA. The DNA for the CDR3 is TGCAGCGTTGAAGGCCAGGGGCTGTATGAGCAGTACTTC. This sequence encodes CSVEGQGLYEQYF.

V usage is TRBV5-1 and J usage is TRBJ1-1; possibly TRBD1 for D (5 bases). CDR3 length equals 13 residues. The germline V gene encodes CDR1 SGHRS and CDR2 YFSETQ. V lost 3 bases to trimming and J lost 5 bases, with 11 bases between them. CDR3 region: CASSSGGQTEAFF. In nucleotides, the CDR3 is TGCGCCAGCAGCTCGGGGGGTCAAACTGAAGCTTTCTTT.

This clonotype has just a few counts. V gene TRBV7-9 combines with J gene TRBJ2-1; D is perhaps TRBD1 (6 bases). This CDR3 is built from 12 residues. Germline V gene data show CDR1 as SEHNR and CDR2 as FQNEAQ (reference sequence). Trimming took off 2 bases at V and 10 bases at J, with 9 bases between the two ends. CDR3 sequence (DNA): TGTGCCAGCAGCTTACCCGGGACAGAGCAGTTCTTC. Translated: CASSLPGTEQFF.

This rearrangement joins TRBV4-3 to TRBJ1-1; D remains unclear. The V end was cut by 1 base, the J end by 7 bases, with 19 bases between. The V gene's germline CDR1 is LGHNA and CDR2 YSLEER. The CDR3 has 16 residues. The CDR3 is CASSQGRAWPSIEAFF. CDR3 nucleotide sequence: TGCGCCAGCAGCCAAGGCCGGGCTTGGCCTTCAATTGAAGCTTTCTTT.

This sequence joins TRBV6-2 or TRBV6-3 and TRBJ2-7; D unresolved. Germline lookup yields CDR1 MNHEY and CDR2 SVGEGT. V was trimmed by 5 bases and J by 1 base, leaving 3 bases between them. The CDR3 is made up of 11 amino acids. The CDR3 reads CASSQSYEQYF. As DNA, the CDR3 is TGTGCCAGCAGTCAGTCCTACGAGCAGTACTTC.

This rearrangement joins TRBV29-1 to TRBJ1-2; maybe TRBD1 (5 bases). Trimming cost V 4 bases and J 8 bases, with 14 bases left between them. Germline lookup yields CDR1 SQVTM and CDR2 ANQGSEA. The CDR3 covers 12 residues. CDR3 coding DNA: TGCAGCGTTGTAACAGGCCCCAGGGGCTACACCTTC. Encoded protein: CSVVTGPRGYTF.

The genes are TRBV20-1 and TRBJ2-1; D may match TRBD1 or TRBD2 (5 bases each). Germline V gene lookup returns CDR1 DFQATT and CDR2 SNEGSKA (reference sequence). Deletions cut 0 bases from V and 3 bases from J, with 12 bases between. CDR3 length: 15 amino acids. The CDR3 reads CSARDYGTDYNEQFF. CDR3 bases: TGCAGTGCTAGAGATTATGGGACCGACTACAATGAGCAGTTCTTC.

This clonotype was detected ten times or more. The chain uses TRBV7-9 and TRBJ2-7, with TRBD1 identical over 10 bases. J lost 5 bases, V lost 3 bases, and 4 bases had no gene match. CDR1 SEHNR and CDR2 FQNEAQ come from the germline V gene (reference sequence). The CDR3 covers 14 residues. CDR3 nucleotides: TGTGCCAGCAGCTTCGGGACAGGGGTCAACGAGCAGTACTTC. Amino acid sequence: CASSFGTGVNEQYF.

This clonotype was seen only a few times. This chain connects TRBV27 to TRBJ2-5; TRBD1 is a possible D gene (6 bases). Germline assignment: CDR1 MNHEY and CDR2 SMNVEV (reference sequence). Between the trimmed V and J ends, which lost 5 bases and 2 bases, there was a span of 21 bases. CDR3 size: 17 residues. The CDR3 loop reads CASSPAALGGPQETQYF. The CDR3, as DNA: TGTGCCAGCAGTCCCGCTGCTTTAGGGGGACCTCAAGAGACCCAGTACTTC.

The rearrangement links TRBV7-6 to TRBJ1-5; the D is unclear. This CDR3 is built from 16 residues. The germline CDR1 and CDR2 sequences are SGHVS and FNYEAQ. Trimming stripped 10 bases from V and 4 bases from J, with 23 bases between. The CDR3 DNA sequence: TGTGCCATCATGACCTTAGGGCGACGGCTGAATCAGCCCCAGCATTTT. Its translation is CAIMTLGRRLNQPQHF.

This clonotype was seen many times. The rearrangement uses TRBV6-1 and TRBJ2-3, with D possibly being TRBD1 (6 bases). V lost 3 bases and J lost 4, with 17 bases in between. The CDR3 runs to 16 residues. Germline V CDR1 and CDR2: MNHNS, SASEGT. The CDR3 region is CASSDRSGGGPDTQYF. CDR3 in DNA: TGTGCCAGCAGTGACCGGAGTGGGGGCGGCCCAGATACGCAGTATTTT.

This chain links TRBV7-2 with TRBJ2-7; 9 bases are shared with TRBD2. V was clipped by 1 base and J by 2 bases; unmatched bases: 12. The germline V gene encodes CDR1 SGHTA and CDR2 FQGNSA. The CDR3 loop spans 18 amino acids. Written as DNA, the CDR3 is TGTGCCAGCAGCTTAGAGGGGGTGTGGCGGGGGGGCCCCTACGAGCAGTACTTC. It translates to CASSLEGVWRGGPYEQYF.

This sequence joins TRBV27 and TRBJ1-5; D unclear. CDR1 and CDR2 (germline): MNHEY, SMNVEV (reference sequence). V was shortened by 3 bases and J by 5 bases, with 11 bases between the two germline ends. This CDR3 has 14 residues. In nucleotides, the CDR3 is TGTGCCAGCAGTTTCTCGGGCCCTCATCAGCCCCAGCATTTT. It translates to CASSFSGPHQPQHF.

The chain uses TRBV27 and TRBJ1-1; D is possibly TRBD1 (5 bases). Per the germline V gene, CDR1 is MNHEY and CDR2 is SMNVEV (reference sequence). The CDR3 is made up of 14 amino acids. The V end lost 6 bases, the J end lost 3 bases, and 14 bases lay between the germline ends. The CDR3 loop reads CASSFGGVDTEAFF. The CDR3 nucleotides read TGTGCCAGCAGCTTCGGGGGGGTCGACACTGAAGCTTTCTTT.

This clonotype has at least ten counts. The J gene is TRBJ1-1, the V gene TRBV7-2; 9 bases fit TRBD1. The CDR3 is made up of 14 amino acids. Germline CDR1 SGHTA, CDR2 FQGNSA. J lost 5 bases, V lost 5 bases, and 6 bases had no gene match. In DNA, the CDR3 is TGTGCCAGCAGCCGCGGACAGGGGAGGACTGAAGCTTTCTTT. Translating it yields CASSRGQGRTEAFF. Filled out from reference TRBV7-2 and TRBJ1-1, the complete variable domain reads GAGVSQSPSNKVTEKGKDVELRCDPISGHTALYWYRQSLGQGLEFLIYFQGNSAPDKSGLPSDRFSAERTGGSVSTLTIQRTQQEDSAVYLCASSRGQGRTEAFFGQGTRLTVV.